This T cell receptor (beta chain) was observed in a study of beta chain features in type 1 diabetes. The study reverse transcribed the entire isolated RNA, so it sequenced expressed TCRB transcripts. Clones were read by immunoSEQ multiplex PCR, and TCRdb kept only the in-frame ones, dropping some. The sample gives over 500,000 clones, roughly a sixth of which show up once; approximately 0.087% is in the top ten. Trimming took 5 bases from V and 7 from J, leaving 14 bases between them. The CDR3 has 13 residues. Germline-derived CDR1 and CDR2 are MNHEY and SMNVEV (reference sequence). Study-wide results and caveats: The cDNA sequencing approach could over-represent high-TCR-expressing cells. Among all four CD4+ subsets, Type 1 diabetes patients had TCRB CDR3s that were moderately but significantly shorter.

This clone was observed a few times. The antigen remains unidentified. V and J are TRBV27 and TRBJ2-5; D is undetermined. The receptor was derived from a man between 18 and 35 years old in good health. The specimen was naive CD4+ T cells from blood. The CDR3 coding sequence is TGTGCCAGCAGTCTCCCTATCACGGGGACCCAGTACTTC. This codes for CASSLPITGTQYF.